This passage covers 2 T cell receptor beta chains from one sample sequenced in a study of shared clonotypes between healthy human individuals. The method was immunoSEQ multiplex PCR; TCRdb's version includes in-frame clones alone and lacks a portion of them. Here the sample spans approximately 2.5 million clones, approximately 90% being singletons. The sequenced sample was naive CD4+ T cells sorted from blood. Subset in this sample: CD45RA+ positively selected. Receptors originate from a man aged 18 to 29 in good health.

Details on this clone: Other nucleotide sequences in the sample specify the same CDR3. V and J are TRBV19 and TRBJ2-7; 10 bases are shared with TRBD1. This CDR3 spans 13 amino acids. Looked up from germline, CDR1 is LNHDA and CDR2 is SQIVND (reference sequence). The V gene end was trimmed by 5 bases and the J gene end by 4 bases; junction bases not matched to a gene: 2. Written as DNA, the CDR3 is TGTGCCAGTAGTGCGGGACAGGGGTACGAGCAGTACTTC. Protein sequence: CASSAGQGYEQYF.

The genes are TRBV5-1 and TRBJ2-3, with D possibly matching TRBD2 (7 bases). The CDR3 totals 14 residues. Germline-derived CDR1 and CDR2 are SGHRS and YFSETQ. V was pared by 2 bases and J by 4 bases, with 11 bases between. The CDR3 reads CASSFRGAPDTQYF. Written as DNA, the CDR3 is TGCGCCAGCAGCTTCCGGGGGGCCCCAGATACGCAGTATTTT.